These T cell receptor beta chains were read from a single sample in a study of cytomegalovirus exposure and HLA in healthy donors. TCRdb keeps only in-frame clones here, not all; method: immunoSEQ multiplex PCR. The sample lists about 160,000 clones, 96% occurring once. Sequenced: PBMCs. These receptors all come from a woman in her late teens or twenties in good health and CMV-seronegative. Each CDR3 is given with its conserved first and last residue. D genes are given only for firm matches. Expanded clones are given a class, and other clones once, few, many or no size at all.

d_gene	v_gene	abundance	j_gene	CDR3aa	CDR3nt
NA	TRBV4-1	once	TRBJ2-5	CASSPYGGNQETQYF	TGCGCCAGCAGCCCCTACGGGGGAAATCAAGAGACCCAGTACTTC
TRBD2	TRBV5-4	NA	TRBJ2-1	CASSPGLAGENEQFF	TGTGCCAGCAGCCCCGGACTAGCGGGGGAGAATGAGCAGTTCTTC
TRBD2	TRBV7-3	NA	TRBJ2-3	CASSLTDRGVEDTQYF	TGTGCCAGCAGCTTAACGGACCGGGGGGTCGAAGATACGCAGTATTTT
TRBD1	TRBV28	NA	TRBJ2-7	CASSLRDRVIYEQYF	TGTGCCAGCAGTTTAAGGGACAGGGTTATCTACGAGCAGTACTTC
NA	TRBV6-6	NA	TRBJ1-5	CASSTPRGIYQPQHF	TGTGCCTCCTCGACTCCGCGGGGGATTTATCAGCCCCAGCATTTT
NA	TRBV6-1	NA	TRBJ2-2	CASRRGGATRELFF	TGTGCCAGCAGAAGGGGGGGGGCCACGAGGGAGCTGTTTTTT
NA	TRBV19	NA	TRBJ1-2	CASSIESGYGYTF	TGTGCCAGTAGTATTGAGTCCGGCTATGGCTACACCTTC
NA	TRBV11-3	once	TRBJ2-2	CASSVTTTGELFF	TGTGCCAGCAGCGTAACTACAACCGGGGAGCTGTTTTTT
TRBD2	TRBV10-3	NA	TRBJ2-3	CAISESTAGGGADTQYF	TGTGCCATCAGTGAGTCGACTGCGGGGGGAGGCGCAGATACGCAGTATTTT
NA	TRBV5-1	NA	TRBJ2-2	CASSGQNTGELFF	TGCGCCAGCAGCGGACAGAACACCGGGGAGCTGTTTTTT
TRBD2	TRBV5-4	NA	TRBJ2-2	CASSLEGGRETGELFF	TGTGCCAGCAGCTTAGAAGGAGGGAGGGAGACCGGGGAGCTGTTTTTT
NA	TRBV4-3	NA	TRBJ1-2	CASSQEPPGGYTF	TGCGCCAGCAGCCAAGAACCCCCCGGTGGCTACACCTTC
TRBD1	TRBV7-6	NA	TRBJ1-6	CASSTADPGQYNSPLHF	TGTGCCAGCAGCACAGCCGACCCGGGACAGTATAATTCACCCCTCCACTTT
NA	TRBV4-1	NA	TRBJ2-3	CASSQVAGMVDTQYF	TGCGCCAGCAGCCAAGTGGCGGGGATGGTAGATACGCAGTATTTT
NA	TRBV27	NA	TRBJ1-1	CASSHYSYTEAFF	TGTGCCAGCAGTCACTATAGCTACACTGAAGCTTTCTTT
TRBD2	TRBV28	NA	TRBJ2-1	CASSFSGSPNEQFF	TGTGCCAGCAGTTTCAGCGGGAGTCCCAATGAGCAGTTCTTC
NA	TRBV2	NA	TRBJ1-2	CASWQGNYGYTF	TGTGCCAGCTGGCAGGGGAACTATGGCTACACCTTC
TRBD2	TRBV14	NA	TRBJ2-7	CASSQALAVYEQYF	TGTGCCAGCAGCCAAGCCCTAGCGGTATACGAGCAGTACTTC
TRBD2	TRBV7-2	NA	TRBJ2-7	CASSPSGGEIYEQYF	TGTGCCAGCAGCCCTAGCGGGGGGGAGATTTACGAGCAGTACTTC
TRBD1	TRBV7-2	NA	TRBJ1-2	CASSLGMTGTGYTF	TGTGCCAGCAGCTTAGGGATGACAGGGACCGGCTACACCTTC
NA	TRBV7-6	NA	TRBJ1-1	CASSQNRDTEAFF	TGTGCCAGCAGCCAGAACAGGGACACTGAAGCTTTCTTT
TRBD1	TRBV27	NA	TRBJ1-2	CASSAGGSPLFGYTF	TGTGCCAGCAGCGCAGGGGGTTCTCCCCTCTTTGGCTACACCTTC
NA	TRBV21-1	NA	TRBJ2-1	CASSKVAAGPYNEQFF	TGTGCCAGCAGCAAAGTGGCCGCAGGGCCCTACAATGAGCAGTTCTTC
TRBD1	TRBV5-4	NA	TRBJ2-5	CASSQQGIQETQYF	TGTGCCAGCAGCCAACAGGGGATCCAAGAGACCCAGTACTTC
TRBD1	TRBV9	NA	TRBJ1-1	CASSVYRPGTGGDTEAFF	TGTGCCAGCAGCGTGTATCGTCCCGGGACAGGGGGGGACACTGAAGCTTTCTTT
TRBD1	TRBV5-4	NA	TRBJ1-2	CASSLRGTGGSNGYTF	TGTGCCAGCAGCTTGAGGGGGACAGGGGGATCTAATGGCTACACCTTC
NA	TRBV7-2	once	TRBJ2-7	CASSQTQAGSYEQYF	TGTGCCAGCAGCCAGACACAGGCAGGTAGCTACGAGCAGTACTTC
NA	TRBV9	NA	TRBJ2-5	CASSRPGETQYF	TGTGCCAGCAGCAGACCCGGGGAGACCCAGTACTTC
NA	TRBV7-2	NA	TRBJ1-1	CASNLIGRGPTEAFF	TGTGCCAGCAACCTTATCGGTCGAGGGCCCACTGAAGCTTTCTTT
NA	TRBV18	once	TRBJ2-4	CASSPPQKPGENIQYF	TGTGCCAGCTCACCACCTCAAAAACCAGGGGAAAACATTCAGTACTTC
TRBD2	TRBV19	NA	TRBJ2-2	CASSIRLAGGTGELFF	TGTGCCAGTAGTATCCGACTAGCGGGGGGCACCGGGGAGCTGTTTTTT
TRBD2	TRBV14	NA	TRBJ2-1	CASSPRPRLAGPTYNEQFF	TGTGCCAGCAGCCCCCGCCCTCGCCTAGCGGGTCCGACCTACAATGAGCAGTTCTTC
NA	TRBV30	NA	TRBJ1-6	CAWSPRGVNNSPLHF	TGTGCCTGGAGTCCCCGGGGAGTGAATAATTCACCCCTCCACTTT
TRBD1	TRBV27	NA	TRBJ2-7	CASSLGTGYEQYF	TGTGCCAGCAGTCTAGGGACAGGCTACGAGCAGTACTTC
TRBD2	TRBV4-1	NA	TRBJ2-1	CASSQGGGLAGYNEQFF	TGCGCCAGCAGCCAAGGGGGCGGACTAGCGGGATACAATGAGCAGTTCTTC
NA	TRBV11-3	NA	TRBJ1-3	CASSLAGAGNTIYF	TGTGCCAGCAGCTTAGCAGGGGCTGGAAACACCATATATTTT
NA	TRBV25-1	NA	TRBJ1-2	CASISVDKTYTF	TGTGCCAGCATCTCGGTGGACAAGACTTACACCTTC
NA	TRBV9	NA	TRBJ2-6	CASSVTGYSGANVLTF	TGTGCCAGCAGCGTAACAGGGTACTCTGGGGCCAACGTCCTGACTTTC
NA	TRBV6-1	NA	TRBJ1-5	CASSDAGPQHF	TGTGCCAGCAGTGATGCGGGACCCCAGCATTTT
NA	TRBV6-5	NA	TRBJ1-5	CASSRTASFYQPQHF	TGTGCCAGCAGTCGGACAGCGTCATTCTATCAGCCCCAGCATTTT
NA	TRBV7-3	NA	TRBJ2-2	CASSSTAIGELFF	TGTGCCAGCAGCTCGACAGCCATCGGGGAGCTGTTTTTT
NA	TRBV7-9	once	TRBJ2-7	CASSLGLTGSSYEQYF	TGTGCCAGCAGCTTAGGCCTCACCGGGTCTTCCTACGAGCAGTACTTC
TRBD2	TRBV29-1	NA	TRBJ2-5	CSVEGLAGAAQYF	TGCAGCGTTGAGGGACTAGCCGGGGCGGCCCAGTACTTC
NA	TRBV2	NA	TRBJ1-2	CASSLGHDPYTF	TGTGCCAGCTCCCTGGGGCACGACCCCTACACCTTC
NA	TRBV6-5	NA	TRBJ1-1	CASRGWGDYTEAFF	TGTGCCAGCAGAGGCTGGGGGGACTACACTGAAGCTTTCTTT
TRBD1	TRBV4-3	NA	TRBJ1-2	CASSRGTAELYGYTF	TGCGCCAGCAGCCGAGGGACAGCGGAACTCTATGGCTACACCTTC
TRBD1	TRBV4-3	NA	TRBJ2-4	CASSQGKGQGAQVQYF	TGCGCCAGCAGCCAAGGAAAGGGGCAGGGGGCGCAGGTTCAGTACTTC
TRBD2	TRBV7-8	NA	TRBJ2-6	CASSLALRLAEDSGANVLTF	TGTGCCAGCAGCTTAGCGCTTCGGCTAGCGGAGGACTCTGGGGCCAACGTCCTGACTTTC
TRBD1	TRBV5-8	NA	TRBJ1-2	CASSRFDRGFPNYGYTF	TGTGCCAGCAGCCGTTTTGACAGGGGGTTTCCTAACTATGGCTACACCTTC
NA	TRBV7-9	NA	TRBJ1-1	CASSSATGNTEAFF	TGTGCCAGCAGCTCCGCTACAGGGAACACTGAAGCTTTCTTT
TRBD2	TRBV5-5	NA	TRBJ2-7	CASSPGGAGGPFSYEQYF	TGTGCCAGCAGCCCGGGAGGGGCGGGGGGGCCATTCTCCTACGAGCAGTACTTC
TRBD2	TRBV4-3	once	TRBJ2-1	CASSPETSGGYNEQFF	TGCGCCAGCTCTCCTGAGACTAGCGGGGGGTACAATGAGCAGTTCTTC